The rows below give T cell receptor beta chains drawn from one sample of a study of identical twins. TCRdb re-called the 5' RACE reads through MiXCR, storing one row per CDR3 protein. The data show about 810,000 distinct CDR3 sequences, over 9% seen once. The same data also went into a second study, on yellow fever vaccine responses in identical twins.

Sequencing was done on a sample of PBMCs. The receptor source for this set is a woman younger than 35 in good health. The CDR3 runs from the conserved cysteine through the conserved F or W.

CASSPGLAEKATDTQYF	TRBJ2-3	TRBV28
CSASPPDWYQETQYF	TRBJ2-5	TRBV20-1
CASSQDRARLTTGELFF	TRBJ2-2	TRBV4-2
CASSTRVGELFF	TRBJ2-2	TRBV25-1
CASSIQGINTEAFF	TRBJ1-1	TRBV19
CASSNTNTGTSGRSSYNEQFF	TRBJ2-1	TRBV18
CASSLEGTEAFF	TRBJ1-1	TRBV5-1
CASIGVGTSTDTQYF	TRBJ2-3	TRBV27
CASSIGTGGHLSYNEQFF	TRBJ2-1	TRBV13
CASSGDRGRERWIGELFF	TRBJ2-2	TRBV5-1
CATSDSGADTEAFF	TRBJ1-1	TRBV10-3
CAINQDGPYNEQFF	TRBJ2-1	TRBV10-3
CSVEGRFDEQYF	TRBJ2-7	TRBV29-1
CSARIRWNTGELFF	TRBJ2-2	TRBV20-1
CATSRGVSRAGGPVPRITDTQYF	TRBJ2-3	TRBV15
CSARRGGATEAFF	TRBJ1-1	TRBV20-1
CSVDGVQEFSFNLETQYF	TRBJ2-5	TRBV29-1
CASSKAATYEQCF	TRBJ2-7	TRBV19
CASSPGDFTDTQYF	TRBJ2-3	TRBV4-1
CASSLISGMNTGELFF	TRBJ2-2	TRBV6-1
CATSPTSGMGDTQYF	TRBJ2-3	TRBV24-1
CASSYSFNRVDGYTF	TRBJ1-2	TRBV6-5
CASSYRGTSGTSTDTQYF	TRBJ2-3	TRBV6-2/TRBV6-3
CATSRDPSYEQYF	TRBJ2-7	TRBV15
CASGQRLGRPNTEAFF	TRBJ1-1	TRBV6-2/TRBV6-3
CAITNSGDGDTQYF	TRBJ2-3	TRBV10-3
CASSYSAGGGPSHRYTF	TRBJ1-2	TRBV6-5
CASSSGTSGRVNEQFF	TRBJ2-1	TRBV11-1
CASSSLGGSEQFF	TRBJ2-1	TRBV13
CASSPKRTSGANEQFF	TRBJ2-1	TRBV7-2
CAISDPGAAGSEKLFF	TRBJ1-4	TRBV10-3
CAITSTDTQYF	TRBJ2-3	TRBV10-3
CASSYIGPGTDTQYF	TRBJ2-3	TRBV6-2/TRBV6-3
CASSQDVEVAGYSYNEQFF	TRBJ2-1	TRBV4-1
CASSTGTGPARPGANVLTF	TRBJ2-6	TRBV21-1
CASSEGSITSPLHF	TRBJ1-6	TRBV6-1
CASSLSGFGQPQHF	TRBJ1-5	TRBV12-3/TRBV12-4
CASRQVGETQYF	TRBJ2-5	TRBV19
CSARVGRSTDTQYF	TRBJ2-3	TRBV20-1
CASSSTGGWSNQPQHF	TRBJ1-5	TRBV19
CASSSGRGLAGVEQFF	TRBJ2-1	TRBV7-3
CASSYTGGEQYF	TRBJ2-7	TRBV7-9
CASSPHGEGNGELFF	TRBJ2-2	TRBV3-1
CASSPGGLASYNEQFF	TRBJ2-1	TRBV5-5
CATSRQQGYEQYF	TRBJ2-7	TRBV15
CASSQNLAGANVLTF	TRBJ2-6	TRBV3-1
CASSLTSASGAETQYF	TRBJ2-3	TRBV7-3
CAIKGGQGNNEQFF	TRBJ2-1	TRBV10-3
CAISGQPQQETQYF	TRBJ2-5	TRBV10-3
CASSRSTTWRKRGETQYF	TRBJ2-5	TRBV14
CASSKLGAYQETQYF	TRBJ2-5	TRBV27
CASSPIPRDWGRETQYF	TRBJ2-5	TRBV4-2
CASSLDSYRGGNEQFF	TRBJ2-1	TRBV11-2